This entry is about one TCR beta chain. Its antigen is undetermined. This entry comes from a study of cytomegalovirus exposure and HLA in healthy donors. General study points: TCR beta chain V- and J-gene trimming was linked, in a later analysis, to a missense variant in DCLRE1C.

The CDR3 sequence is 12 residues long. Germline CDR1 reads GTSNPN; CDR2 reads SVGIG (reference sequence). Trimming pared 8 bases from V and 4 bases from J, leaving 14 bases between. PCR primers comprised 60 Vbeta and 13 Jbeta primers. The protocol was immunoSEQ multiplex PCR, while the TCRdb copy is restricted to in-frame clones and leaves out a portion. The profile shows about 160,000 clones, about three quarters of them singletons. The sample comprised PBMCs. This receptor was obtained from a female donor in good health and CMV-seronegative. The chain recombines TRBV30 with TRBJ1-2; unclear D gene. Written as DNA, the CDR3 is TGTGCCGGACCGGGAGTGGGCTATGGCTACACCTTC. Protein sequence: CAGPGVGYGYTF.